The T cell receptor beta chain described here comes from a study of blood T cell repertoires in COVID-19. Profiling relied on immunoSEQ multiplex PCR, and the TCRdb table lists in-frame clones only, not all of them. Found here are approximately 80,000 clones, about nine tenths of them singletons; the top ten hold roughly 1%. Germline assignment: CDR1 SGDLS and CDR2 YYNGEE. Germline trimming cut 0 bases from V and 9 bases from J; bases unmatched to any gene: 11. The CDR3 is 16 amino acids. The sequence came from a woman in her 50s in a cohort sampled during active COVID-19. The sequenced material came from peripheral blood. The chain employs TRBV9 and TRBJ2-1; 8 bases line up with TRBD1. CDR3 coding DNA: TGTGCCAGCAGCGTAGTGGAGGACAGGGCAGGTAGTGAGCAGTTCTTC. Amino acid sequence: CASSVVEDRAGSEQFF.